A selection of T cell receptor beta chains follows, all from one sample in a study of blood T cell repertoires in COVID-19. TCRdb's table, derived via immunoSEQ multiplex PCR, lists solely in-frame clones and lacks some. The repertoire has a few hundred thousand clones, approximately 88% of them found once; the top ten carry 1.5% to 2%. Sequencing was carried out using peripheral blood. The source is a woman under 40 with COVID-19, enrolled during active disease. Both conserved end residues are part of each CDR3. D genes are given only for firm matches. Size tells how often a clone was seen (once, few, many) or the class of an expanded clone, and some rows leave it out.

abundance	v_gene	j_gene	d_gene	CDR3nt	CDR3aa
NA	TRBV2	TRBJ1-1	NA	TGTGCCAGCAGCGACACTAGAGGGTTGAACACTGAAGCTTTCTTT	CASSDTRGLNTEAFF
NA	TRBV7-2	TRBJ1-5	NA	TGTGCCAGCAGCTTAGGACAGAATAGCAATCAGCCCCAGCATTTT	CASSLGQNSNQPQHF
once	TRBV2	TRBJ1-5	TRBD1	TGTGCCAGTAAGACAGGGGGACTGGATCAGCCCCAGCATTTT	CASKTGGLDQPQHF
NA	TRBV5-1	TRBJ2-2	NA	TGCGCCAGCAGCTTGGGCGGTGTCGTTCGGACCGGGGAGCTGTTTTTT	CASSLGGVVRTGELFF
NA	TRBV28	TRBJ1-2	TRBD1	TGTGCCAGCAGTCGCTCCGGGACAGGGGGGTCTGCGGGTGGCTACACCTTC	CASSRSGTGGSAGGYTF
once	TRBV12-3/TRBV12-4	TRBJ1-5	NA	TGTGCCAGCAGTTTATCGGGGCCCCAGCATTTT	CASSLSGPQHF
NA	TRBV3-1/TRBV3-2	TRBJ1-5	TRBD1	TGTGCCAGCAGCCGGACAGGGGGCAATCAGCCCCAGCATTTT	CASSRTGGNQPQHF
NA	TRBV6-2/TRBV6-3	TRBJ1-1	TRBD1	TGTGCCAGCAGTTCCCGGGACAGGGGGGGAAACACTGAAGCTTTCTTT	CASSSRDRGGNTEAFF
NA	TRBV3-1/TRBV3-2	TRBJ1-2	NA	TGTGCCAGCAGCCTTGAGGCGGGCGGCGAATATGGCTACACCTTC	CASSLEAGGEYGYTF
once	TRBV7-2	TRBJ2-3	NA	TGTGCCAGCAGCCCGGGACTGGTAGATACGCAGTATTTT	CASSPGLVDTQYF
once	TRBV2	TRBJ1-6	NA	TGTGCCAGCAGGGGCCACTTTCCTAATTCACCCCTCCACTTT	CASRGHFPNSPLHF
NA	TRBV19	TRBJ2-5	NA	TGTGCCAGTAGTAGCGGCCACCAAGAGACCCAGTACTTC	CASSSGHQETQYF
NA	TRBV18	TRBJ1-2	NA	TGTGCCAGCTGGAAGGGACAACTCACCTATGGCTACACCTTC	CASWKGQLTYGYTF
few	TRBV6-4	TRBJ2-2	TRBD2	TGTGCCAGCAGTGTCGGCGGGGGCACCGGGGAGCTGTTTTTT	CASSVGGGTGELFF
NA	TRBV7-7	TRBJ2-5	TRBD1	TGTGCCAGCAGCCCGGGACAGATCCAAGAGACCCAGTACTTC	CASSPGQIQETQYF
NA	TRBV30	TRBJ1-2	NA	TGTGCCTGGAGGAAAGGGGGCTATGGCTACACCTTC	CAWRKGGYGYTF
NA	TRBV12-3/TRBV12-4	TRBJ1-5	NA	TGTGCCAGCAGTTTGTTCAGGGATCAGCCCCAGCATTTT	CASSLFRDQPQHF
NA	TRBV19	TRBJ2-5	NA	TGTGCCAGTAGTATAGGTCGTCGGCAGGGGGAGACCCAGTACTTC	CASSIGRRQGETQYF
NA	TRBV18	TRBJ2-7	TRBD2	TGTGCCAGCTCGCCCGGGACTAGTTCCTACGAGCAGTACTTC	CASSPGTSSYEQYF
NA	TRBV28	TRBJ1-1	TRBD1	TGTGCCACCCCGGGACAGGGGGACACTGAAGCTTTCTTT	CATPGQGDTEAFF
NA	TRBV27	TRBJ1-6	TRBD1	TGTGCCAGCAGTTCCTTGGGGACAGTGGATAATTCACCCCTCCACTTT	CASSSLGTVDNSPLHF
NA	TRBV5-1	TRBJ2-2	NA	TGCGCCAGCAGCATGTTCCCGGGAAACACCGGGGAGCTGTTTTTT	CASSMFPGNTGELFF
NA	TRBV7-3	TRBJ1-1	NA	TGTGCCAGCAGCCGACAGCAGAACACTGAAGCTTTCTTT	CASSRQQNTEAFF
once	TRBV4-1	TRBJ2-1	TRBD1	TGCGCCAGCAGCCAAGATTTTTTCAGGGGGTCCTACAATGAGCAGTTCTTC	CASSQDFFRGSYNEQFF
NA	TRBV19	TRBJ1-2	NA	TGTGCCAGTAGTATTGACAGGCGAACTAACTATGGCTACACCTTC	CASSIDRRTNYGYTF
NA	TRBV6-5	TRBJ1-2	NA	TGTGCCAGCAGGGGGCGGGGGAACTATGGCTACACCTTC	CASRGRGNYGYTF
NA	TRBV7-8	TRBJ2-5	TRBD2	TGTGCCAGCAGCTTAGCTCCCAAAGCGGGGGGGCCTGAGACCCAGTACTTC	CASSLAPKAGGPETQYF
NA	TRBV6-2/TRBV6-3	TRBJ2-1	NA	TGTGCCAGCAGTTACTCGAACGGCGGGGCGCCTTACAATGAGCAGTTCTTC	CASSYSNGGAPYNEQFF
NA	TRBV29-1	TRBJ2-5	TRBD1	TGCAGCGTTCCGGGACAGGGGGCTTGGGAGACCCAGTACTTC	CSVPGQGAWETQYF
NA	TRBV6-6	TRBJ1-1	NA	TGTGCCAGCAGTCAAGGGTGGGGAGGCACTGAAGCTTTCTTT	CASSQGWGGTEAFF
NA	TRBV19	TRBJ2-3	TRBD2	TGTGCCAGTGTCGATAGCGGGGGGACCACAGATACGCAGTATTTT	CASVDSGGTTDTQYF
NA	TRBV6-1	TRBJ1-6	TRBD1	TGTGCCAGCAGTGAACTCGGACAGGGCTCATTCTCCTATAATTCACCCCTCCACTTT	CASSELGQGSFSYNSPLHF
NA	TRBV7-8	TRBJ2-5	NA	TGTGCCAGCAGCTTAAGGCCGGGGGATTCGGCCCAGTACTTC	CASSLRPGDSAQYF
NA	TRBV10-3	TRBJ1-1	NA	TGTGCCATCAGTGCTCGGACAGACACTGAAGCTTTCTTT	CAISARTDTEAFF
NA	TRBV30	TRBJ1-1	TRBD1	TGTGCCTGGACCGGACAGGGATGGACTGAAGCTTTCTTT	CAWTGQGWTEAFF
few	TRBV7-2	TRBJ2-1	TRBD2	TGTGCCAGCAGCTTAGCAGGGACTAGCGGGGACAATGAGCAGTTCTTC	CASSLAGTSGDNEQFF
NA	TRBV4-1	TRBJ1-6	TRBD1	TGCGCCAGCAGCCGAAAGGGAATAGGACAGGTCGAAAATTCACCCCTCCACTTT	CASSRKGIGQVENSPLHF
NA	TRBV28	TRBJ1-5	NA	TGTGCCAGCAGTTTATACGGGGGGGGCAATCAGCCCCAGCATTTT	CASSLYGGGNQPQHF
NA	TRBV6-5	TRBJ1-2	NA	TGTGCCAGCAGCCCACGGCTGACGGGGGGCTACACCTTC	CASSPRLTGGYTF
NA	TRBV5-8	TRBJ1-5	NA	TGTGCCAGCCGACGGGGGGAGGTTATTGTAAGCAATCAGCCCCAGCATTTT	CASRRGEVIVSNQPQHF